The present T cell receptor beta chain was sequenced within a study of blood T cell repertoires in COVID-19. The CDR3 has 15 amino acids. V gave up 0 bases and J gave up 2 bases; unmatched junction bases: 4. From germline, CDR1 is MNHNS and CDR2 SASEGT. In the original processing: Amplification with reference gene primers provided the estimates of nucleated cell counts. TCRdb keeps only in-frame clones here, not all; method: immunoSEQ multiplex PCR. The D gene and trimming were derived from the DNA, and the V and J assignments and clone size from that table. Here the sample spans hundreds of thousands of clones, around nine tenths being singletons.

The chain is built from TRBV6-1 and TRBJ2-7; 7 bases agree with TRBD1. The sample comprised peripheral blood. The TCR originated in a man aged 18 to 35 with COVID-19, enrolled during active disease. CDR3 nucleotides: TGTGCCAGCAGTGAAGCCCCTGACAGGGCCTACGAGCAGTACTTC. As protein: CASSEAPDRAYEQYF.